Reported below is one T cell receptor beta chain. What it binds is unknown. These data are taken from a study of T cells expressing NK-cell markers. The authors made TCR beta cDNA libraries by 5'RACE template switching. This switching added a universal primer site and UMIs. After re-calling the 5' RACE reads, TCRdb lists one entry per CDR3 protein, DNA absent. The data include about 110,000 distinct CDR3 sequences; the top ten clones carry about 18%. The CDR3 sequence is 13 residues long. The V gene's germline CDR1 is LNHDA and CDR2 SQIVND (reference sequence). Findings and limits, study-wide: No clear determination of HCMV specificity was made for expanded NKG2C+ T cell clones.

This chain uses TRBV19 with TRBJ2-7. The receptor was isolated from a woman aged 18 to 69 in good health. Specimen: blood T cells: a sorted CD56 or NKG2C T cell subset, CD4+ or CD8+ T cells, or bulk PBMC T cells (not recorded which). The CDR3: CASSILPSYEQYF. The variable domain in full, completed from reference TRBV19 and TRBJ2-7, reads DGGITQSPKYLFRKEGQNVTLSCEQNLNHDAMYWYRQDPGQGLRLIYYSQIVNDFQKGDIAEGYSVSREKKESFPLTVTSAQKNPTAFYLCASSILPSYEQYFGPGTRLTVT.